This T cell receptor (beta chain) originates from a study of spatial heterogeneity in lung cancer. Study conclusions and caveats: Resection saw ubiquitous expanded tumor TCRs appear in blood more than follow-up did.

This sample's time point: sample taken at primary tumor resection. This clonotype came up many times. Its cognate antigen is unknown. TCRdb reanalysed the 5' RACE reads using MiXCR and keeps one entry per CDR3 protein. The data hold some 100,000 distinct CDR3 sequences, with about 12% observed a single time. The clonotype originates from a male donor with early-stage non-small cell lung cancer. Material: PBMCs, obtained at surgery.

In nucleotides, the CDR3 is TGTGCCAGCAGACTAGGGCCAGGGCAGGTGCAGGAGACCCAGTACTTC. This codes for CASRLGPGQVQETQYF. The chain couples TRBV7-2 to TRBJ2-5; either TRBD1 or TRBD2 may fit D (5 bases each). The CDR3 runs to 16 residues. Trimming left V 6 bases short and J 5 bases short, with 22 bases between. CDR1 and CDR2 from the germline V gene are SGHTA and FQGNSA.